Below are 16 T cell receptor beta chains sequenced from a single sample in a study of blood T cells in healthy people across ages. For the second PCR, which ran for 7 to 11 cycles, a sample-barcoded 5' primer and a J-beta primer mix were used. TCRdb passed the 5' RACE reads through MiXCR, listing each CDR3 protein once. Among roughly 1 million distinct CDR3 sequences listed, 20% to 25% were seen once. The data also belong to a second study, concerning T cells of mothers and their children.

Material: blood. These receptors originate from a girl aged 2 to 9 in good health.

This clonotype was counted between two and nine times. The chain links TRBV20-1 to TRBJ2-5; TRBD2 matches 7 bases. The germline gives CDR1 DFQATT, CDR2 SNEGSKA (reference sequence). This CDR3 is built from 17 residues. V trimming: 1 base; J trimming: 5 bases; junction bases outside the gene matches: 16. Here the CDR3 DNA reads TGCAGTGCTAGAGTTGAGGTCGGGGCGGGAGTGAGGGAGACCCAGTACTTC. Translated, it gives CSARVEVGAGVRETQYF.

The V gene is TRBV7-9, the J gene TRBJ2-3; D perhaps matches TRBD1 (6 bases). This CDR3 has 13 residues. Germline CDR1 SEHNR, CDR2 FQNEAQ (reference sequence). Trimming stripped 1 base from V and 7 bases from J, with 9 bases between. CDR3 sequence reads: CASSLGDIYTQYF. The CDR3 bases are TGTGCCAGCAGCTTAGGGGACATATATACGCAGTATTTT.

This clonotype was counted only a few times. The chain joins TRBV4-3 to TRBJ1-1; D perhaps matches TRBD1 (6 bases). V was shortened by 2 bases and J by 4 bases, with 14 bases between the two germline ends. CDR3 size: 15 residues. Germline V lookup: CDR1 LGHNA, CDR2 YSLEER. DNA of the CDR3: TGCGCCAGCAGCCAATCCGGGGGGCGAGTCACTGAAGCTTTCTTT. Translated: CASSQSGGRVTEAFF.

V is TRBV7-2 and J is TRBJ2-7; weak D call: TRBD1 (6 bases). The CDR3 spans 13 residues. The ends were cut back, 5 bases at V and 4 bases at J, with 12 bases in the middle. Germline V gene sequence: CDR1 SGHTA, CDR2 FQGNSA. The CDR3 loop reads CASSRTGWYEQYF. The CDR3 nucleotides are TGTGCCAGCAGCCGAACAGGGTGGTACGAGCAGTACTTC.

This chain uses TRBV7-3 with TRBJ2-7; D remains unclear. The CDR3 is 14 residues long. V shed 0 bases and J shed 4 bases, with 10 bases lying between them. Germline V gene lookup returns CDR1 SGHTA and CDR2 FQGTGA. CDR3: CASSLTPGMYEQYF. DNA of the CDR3: TGTGCCAGCAGCTTAACGCCAGGAATGTACGAGCAGTACTTC.

This clonotype was recorded at least ten times. The rearrangement uses TRBV20-1 and TRBJ2-7; D uncertain. Germline CDR1 reads DFQATT; CDR2 reads SNEGSKA (reference sequence). Trimming cost V 2 bases and J 6 bases, with 8 bases left between them. The CDR3 contains 11 residues. For the CDR3, the DNA is TGCAGTGCTAGATCAGGACCCGAGCAGTACTTC. Translated: CSARSGPEQYF.

The genes are TRBV7-6 and TRBJ2-5; a weak D match, TRBD2 (6 bases). With the DNA end fitting TRBJ2-7 better, the J assignment may be wrong. This CDR3 region has 13 residues. Germline assignment: CDR1 SGHVS and CDR2 FNYEAQ. CDR3 bases: TGTGCCAGCGACAGTGGTAGCGGCTACGAGCAGTACTTC. Its protein product is CASDSGSGYEQYF.

The chain couples TRBV29-1 to TRBJ2-1; 7 positions agree with TRBD2. V lost 5 bases to trimming and J lost 8 bases; unmatched junction nucleotides: 9. The CDR3 consists of 13 residues. The germline V gene encodes CDR1 SQVTM and CDR2 ANQGSEA. The CDR3 is CSVRGRARDEQFF. For the CDR3, the DNA is TGCAGCGTTCGAGGGAGGGCGAGGGATGAGCAGTTCTTC.

This clonotype was counted a few times. This chain connects TRBV19 to TRBJ1-1; a possible D gene is TRBD1 (6 bases). Germline V CDR1 and CDR2: LNHDA, SQIVND (reference sequence). This CDR3 has 15 residues. Trimming took 6 bases from V and 0 from J, leaving 14 bases between them. The CDR3 DNA is TGTGCCAGTAGGCGGGGGACAAGCATGAACACTGAAGCTTTCTTT. Translation gives CASRRGTSMNTEAFF.

The table lists this clonotype with a few counts. The chain joins TRBV6-6 to TRBJ1-2; no firm D call. V shed 7 bases and J shed 10 bases, with 13 bases lying between them. Germline V gene lookup returns CDR1 MNHNY and CDR2 SVGAGI (reference sequence). The CDR3 covers 11 residues. The CDR3 sequence: CASTELGYYTF. The CDR3 nucleotides are TGTGCCAGCACCGAACTGGGGTACTACACCTTC.

The chain carries TRBV28 and TRBJ1-1; D possibly corresponds to TRBD1 (5 bases). The germline gives CDR1 MDHEN, CDR2 SYDVKM. V lost 3 bases to trimming and J lost 0 bases, with 14 bases between them. The CDR3 has 16 residues. In DNA form, the CDR3 reads TGTGCCAGCAGTTTCCTATCCTTGGGGGTGAACACTGAAGCTTTCTTT. Protein product: CASSFLSLGVNTEAFF.

The chain is built from TRBV2 and TRBJ2-4; perhaps D is TRBD1 or TRBD2 (8 bases each). CDR3 length: 13 amino acids. Deletions cut 10 bases from V and 12 bases from J, with 22 bases between. CDR1 SNHLY and CDR2 FYNNEI come from the germline V gene. The CDR3 loop reads CAIRGGSDRDQYF. DNA of the CDR3: TGTGCCATCCGGGGGGGATCGGACAGGGATCAGTACTTC.

This clonotype was seen only a few times. The chain uses TRBV29-1 and TRBJ2-6; D gene uncertain. From germline, CDR1 is SQVTM and CDR2 ANQGSEA. Trimming cost V 0 bases and J 0 bases, with 12 bases left between them. CDR3 size: 17 residues. CDR3 nucleotide sequence: TGCAGCGTTGAAGAAAGCCACCCTCTCTCTGGGGCCAACGTCCTGACTTTC. Protein product: CSVEESHPLSGANVLTF.

V gene TRBV12-3 or TRBV12-4 combines with J gene TRBJ1-2; the D is unclear. V shed 0 bases and J shed 8 bases, with 7 bases lying between them. CDR3 length: 12 amino acids. CDR3 amino acids: CASSLAGKGYTF. The DNA for the CDR3 is TGTGCCAGCAGTTTAGCAGGGAAAGGCTACACCTTC.

The CDR3 loop reads CASSDNGGNIQYF. CDR3 coding DNA: TGTGCCAGCAGCGATAACGGGGGTAACATTCAGTACTTC. The rearrangement uses TRBV4-2 and TRBJ2-4, with D possibly TRBD2 on 6 matching bases. Germline V gene lookup returns CDR1 LGHNA and CDR2 YNFKEQ. The CDR3 covers 13 residues. Trimming took off 5 bases at V and 7 bases at J, with 12 bases between the two ends.

This clonotype was seen only a few times. CDR3 coding DNA: TGTGCCAGCAGGATAGGGGGGACCCAAGAGACCCAGTACTTC. Its translation: CASRIGGTQETQYF. This chain joins TRBV12-3 or TRBV12-4 and TRBJ2-5, with D perhaps matching TRBD1 or TRBD2 (6 bases each). The length of the CDR3 is 14 residues. Deletions cut 6 bases from V and 1 base from J, with 12 bases between.